The next 2 T cell receptor beta chains were all read from a single sample in a study of glioma-infiltrating T cells. Using RNA template, CDR3s of TCR alpha and beta were amplified with iRepertoire arm-PCR. TCRdb ran MiXCR on the multiplex PCR reads and lists one entry per CDR3 protein. The repertoire holds 93,000 or so distinct CDR3 sequences, with under 30% as singletons. The sample was glioma tissue, nonneoplastic brain tissue, or PBMCs (not recorded which). These receptors came from a human donor with low-grade glioma or glioblastoma, undergoing nonglioma brain surgery, or in good health (not recorded which).

This clonotype was picked up many times. The chain couples TRBV2 to TRBJ1-1; tentative D call: TRBD1 (6 bases). With 8 bases removed from V and 6 bases from J, the gap between germline ends came to 13 bases. The CDR3 loop spans 12 amino acids. Germline loops: CDR1 SNHLY, CDR2 FYNNEI. The CDR3 DNA reads TGTGCCAGCGAGGGGGTTTTCGCTGAAGCTTTCTTT. Protein: CASEGVFAEAFF.

The chain links TRBV28 to TRBJ1-1, with D hard to call. Trimming pared 7 bases from V and 2 bases from J, leaving 8 bases between. Looked up from germline, CDR1 is MDHEN and CDR2 is SYDVKM. The CDR3 totals 12 residues. As DNA, the CDR3 is TGTGCCAGCATTTCCAGTAACACTGAAGCTTTCTTT. As protein: CASISSNTEAFF.